This T cell receptor beta chain comes out of a study of metastatic and nonmetastatic thyroid tumors. Study details: Thyroid patients, malignant and benign, had repertoires compared across blood and tumor or nodule tissue. Study results and limitations: Malignant thyroid tumors reportedly exceeded benign nodules significantly in TCR beta diversity, with the difference appearing in blood and tumor.

Germline V CDR1 and CDR2: LNHNV, YYDKDF (reference sequence). The V segment lost 0 bases and the J segment 6 bases; nucleotides outside the gene matches: 9. The length of the CDR3 is 16 residues. Patients were all untreated before their thyroid surgery. Via MiXCR, TCRdb re-called the PCR reads. This table has more than 40,000 clones, roughly 27% appearing once. This clone has a handful of counts. Its target is not known. The chain joins TRBV15 to TRBJ2-7, with 9 bases identical to TRBD2. The TCR sequence derives from a male donor with papillary thyroid cancer or a benign thyroid nodule (not recorded which). Some clones in this sample may be carry-over from other donors' samples. Sequences were obtained from blood. The CDR3 loop is CATSRDRSSGSFEQYF. The CDR3 DNA sequence: TGTGCCACCAGCAGAGATCGTAGTAGCGGGAGCTTCGAGCAGTACTTC.